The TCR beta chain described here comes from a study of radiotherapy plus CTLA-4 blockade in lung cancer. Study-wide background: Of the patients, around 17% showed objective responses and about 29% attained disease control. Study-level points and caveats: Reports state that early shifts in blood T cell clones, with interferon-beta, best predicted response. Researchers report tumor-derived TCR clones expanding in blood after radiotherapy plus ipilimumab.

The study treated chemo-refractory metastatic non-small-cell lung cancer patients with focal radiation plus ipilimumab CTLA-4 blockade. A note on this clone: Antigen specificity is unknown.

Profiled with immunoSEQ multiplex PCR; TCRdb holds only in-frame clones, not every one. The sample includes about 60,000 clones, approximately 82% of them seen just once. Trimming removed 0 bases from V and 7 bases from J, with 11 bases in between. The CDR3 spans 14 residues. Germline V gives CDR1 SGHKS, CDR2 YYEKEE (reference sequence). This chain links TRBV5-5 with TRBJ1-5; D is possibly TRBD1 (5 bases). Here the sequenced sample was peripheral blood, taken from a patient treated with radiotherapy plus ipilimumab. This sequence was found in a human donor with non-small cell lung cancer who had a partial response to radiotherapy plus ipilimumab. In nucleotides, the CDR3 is TGTGCCAGCAGCTTGGAGTCGGGGGAACAGCCCCAGCATTTT. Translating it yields CASSLESGEQPQHF.